The 19 T cell receptor beta chains in this list originate from one sample, sequenced in a study of OX40 agonist ivuxolimab in advanced cancers. The repertoire was sequenced with immunoSEQ multiplex PCR; TCRdb's copy has only in-frame clones and lacks some. The sample includes 66,000 or so clones, about 90% seen only once; the top ten take around 25%. The sequencing here drew on CD4+ or CD8+ T cells sorted from blood, taken in a trial of the OX40 agonist ivuxolimab. Receptors were obtained from an adult with an advanced solid tumor such as melanoma, head and neck, liver or kidney cancer.

The rearrangement uses TRBV7-6 and TRBJ2-1; 8 bases map to TRBD2. Germline CDR1 reads SGHVS; CDR2 reads FNYEAQ. The CDR3 is 15 residues long. V shed 8 bases and J 4 bases; nucleotides not matched to a gene: 10. CDR3 loop: CASSESGSPYNEQFF. Here the CDR3 DNA reads TGTGCCAGCTCAGAAAGCGGGAGTCCTTACAATGAGCAGTTCTTC.

V is TRBV11-2 and J is TRBJ2-1, with 9 positions matching TRBD2. Germline trimming cut 3 bases from V and 3 bases from J; bases unmatched to any gene: 6. Germline V gene sequence: CDR1 SGHAT, CDR2 FQNNGV. CDR3 length: 16 amino acids. The CDR3 protein is CASSFLAGELYNEQFF. The CDR3 DNA reads as TGTGCCAGCAGCTTCTTAGCGGGAGAGCTCTACAATGAGCAGTTCTTC.

The chain carries TRBV7-3 and TRBJ1-5, with D uncertain. In germline, CDR1 is SGHTA, CDR2 FQGTGA. The V end was cut by 5 bases, the J end by 5 bases, with 16 bases between. The CDR3 spans 15 residues. CDR3 nucleotides: TGTGCCAGCAGCCGAACCGAGGGTGGAGATCAGCCCCAGCATTTT. It is translated as CASSRTEGGDQPQHF.

The chain carries TRBV6-6 and TRBJ2-1; D call uncertain. The CDR3 has 14 amino acids. V lost 2 bases and J 4 bases, leaving 9 bases between the germline ends. The germline CDR1 and CDR2 sequences are MNHNY and SVGAGI (reference sequence). CDR3 coding DNA: TGTGCCAGCAGTTACGTAGGTCTGTACAATGAGCAGTTCTTC. Translating gives CASSYVGLYNEQFF.

The gene calls are TRBV28 and TRBJ2-7; D is tentatively TRBD1 or TRBD2 (5 bases each). CDR3 length: 15 residues. The V gene lost 8 bases and the J gene lost 0 bases, with 17 bases spanning the gap. Germline V CDR1 and CDR2: MDHEN, SYDVKM. CDR3 amino acids: CASENGAQSSYEQYF. For the CDR3, the DNA is TGTGCCAGCGAGAACGGGGCCCAGAGCTCCTACGAGCAGTACTTC.

This chain joins TRBV10-1 and TRBJ2-4, with no clear D. V was cut by 7 bases and J by 3 bases, with 16 bases left in between. The CDR3 is 15 amino acids. Germline values: CDR1 WNHNN, CDR2 SYGVQD (reference sequence). The DNA of the CDR3 is TGCGCCAGCACCCAGACCCTATCGGTCAAAAACATTCAGTACTTC. Protein product: CASTQTLSVKNIQYF.

The chain links TRBV30 to TRBJ1-3; D may be TRBD1 (6 bases). The V end was cut by 1 base, the J end by 4 bases, with 8 bases between. Germline loops: CDR1 GTSNPN, CDR2 SVGIG (reference sequence). The CDR3 covers 13 residues. The CDR3 sequence is CAWSAGAGNTIYF. The CDR3 DNA is TGTGCCTGGAGTGCGGGGGCAGGAAACACCATATATTTT.

The V gene is TRBV4-3, the J gene TRBJ1-2; no firm D call. The V end lost 4 bases, the J end lost 8 bases, and 14 bases lay between the germline ends. The germline CDR1 and CDR2 sequences are LGHNA and YSLEER. This CDR3 is built from 13 residues. CDR3 DNA sequence: TGCGCCAGCAGCCCAGACATGGTTTGGGGCTACACCTTC. Translation gives CASSPDMVWGYTF.

This sequence joins TRBV11-2 and TRBJ2-5; D may correspond to TRBD1 or TRBD2 (6 bases each). The CDR3 consists of 17 residues. Deletions cut 1 base from V and 5 bases from J, with 20 bases between. Per germline, CDR1 SGHAT and CDR2 FQNNGV. CDR3 region: CASSLAPLRGRGETQYF. CDR3 sequence (DNA): TGTGCCAGCAGCTTAGCACCCCTTCGGGGGCGAGGGGAGACCCAGTACTTC.

The rearrangement uses TRBV28 and TRBJ2-7; no firm D call. Germline loops: CDR1 MDHEN, CDR2 SYDVKM. V lost 3 bases and J lost 6, with 12 bases in between. The CDR3 spans 13 residues. DNA for the CDR3: TGTGCCAGCAGTTTGACACCACTGGGCGAGCAGTACTTC. Residues: CASSLTPLGEQYF.

The chain is built from TRBV4-1 and TRBJ2-1; possibly TRBD2 for D (5 bases). The CDR3 totals 14 residues. Germline V CDR1 and CDR2: MGHRA, YSYEKL. V was clipped by 0 bases and J by 9 bases, with 12 bases between them. The CDR3 reads CASSQDPLASEQFF. CDR3 nucleotides: TGCGCCAGCAGCCAAGATCCCCTAGCCAGTGAGCAGTTCTTC.

As concerns this clone: Other DNA sequences within the sample encode an identical CDR3. The chain links TRBV20-1 to TRBJ2-5; tentative D call: TRBD2 (6 bases). V was trimmed by 3 bases and J by 4 bases, leaving 6 bases between them. The CDR3 has 11 amino acids. Germline V gene lookup returns CDR1 DFQATT and CDR2 SNEGSKA (reference sequence). CDR3 sequence: CSAREGETQYF. CDR3 sequence (DNA): TGCAGTGCTAGGGAGGGAGAGACCCAGTACTTC.

The chain has TRBV28 and TRBJ2-5; D possibly corresponds to TRBD1 (5 bases). The DNA matches TRBJ2-7 better at its end, which makes the J call doubtful. This CDR3 is 15 amino acids long. Germline loops: CDR1 MDHEN, CDR2 SYDVKM. Here the CDR3 reads CASRPLTDKWHEQYF. The CDR3, as DNA: TGTGCCAGCAGGCCTCTCACGGACAAATGGCACGAGCAGTACTTC.

A single count supports this clone. This sequence joins TRBV4-1 and TRBJ1-2; D unresolved. V lost 3 bases and J lost 4, with 18 bases in between. Germline assignment: CDR1 MGHRA and CDR2 YSYEKL. The CDR3 extends over 16 amino acids. The CDR3 region is CASSHAAQLSSYGYTF. The CDR3 DNA sequence: TGCGCCAGCAGCCATGCCGCCCAACTATCCAGCTATGGCTACACCTTC.

The chain employs TRBV28 and TRBJ2-2; perhaps TRBD1 as D (6 bases). Looked up from germline, CDR1 is MDHEN and CDR2 is SYDVKM. Between the trimmed V and J ends, which lost 6 bases and 0 bases, there was a span of 11 bases. The CDR3 length is 15 residues. The CDR3 reads CASRWTDANTGELFF. CDR3 DNA: TGTGCCAGCAGGTGGACAGACGCGAACACCGGGGAGCTGTTTTTT.

This chain links TRBV10-3 with TRBJ1-3; weak D call: TRBD1 (6 bases). The germline V and J ends were trimmed by 3 bases and 4 bases, with 19 bases remaining between them. The CDR3 spans 17 residues. Germline V gene lookup returns CDR1 ENHRY and CDR2 SYGVKD. CDR3 loop: CAISERGDISRGNTIYF. The CDR3 DNA sequence: TGTGCCATCAGTGAAAGGGGGGACATCTCTCGGGGAAACACCATATATTTT.

Regarding this clone: A junction end diverges from the germline sequence, so it may reflect a read error. V gene TRBV30 combines with J gene TRBJ1-2; the D gene is possibly TRBD1 (5 bases). CDR3 length equals 11 residues. Germline V lookup: CDR1 GTSNPN, CDR2 SVGIG (reference sequence). The CDR3 spells CAWVGGVQIFF. The CDR3 DNA follows: TGTGCCTGGGTGGGAGGGGTCCAGATATTCTTC.

The CDR3 DNA is TGTGCCAGCAGCTATGGACTTCCCAATGAGCAGTTCTTC. Protein sequence: CASSYGLPNEQFF. V is TRBV6-5 and J is TRBJ2-1; tentative D call: TRBD2 (5 bases). V lost 6 bases, J lost 6 bases, and 12 bases lay in between. The CDR3 totals 13 residues. Looked up from germline, CDR1 is MNHEY and CDR2 is SVGAGI.

The chain recombines TRBV9 with TRBJ2-7; the D gene is possibly TRBD2 (6 bases). Trimming removed 3 bases at V and 0 bases at J, with 10 bases between. This CDR3 spans 14 amino acids. Germline V gene lookup returns CDR1 SGDLS and CDR2 YYNGEE. CDR3 amino acids: CASSATGSSYEQYF. CDR3 coding DNA: TGTGCCAGCAGCGCTACCGGGAGCTCCTACGAGCAGTACTTC.